This TCR beta chain was found in a study of breast tumors, draining lymph nodes, adjacent tissues. Whole-study results and caveats: Data fit most tumor T cells coming from lymph node, expanding in tumor. Compared with lymph nodes, tumors were less diverse; compared with nontumor tissue, more. Tumor and nontumor repertoires were significantly more similar in luminal-like than in basal-like breast cancer.

Concerning this clonotype: Its matching antigen is unknown. Since a much larger clone is just one base distant, this may be a read error.

TCRdb called the multiplex PCR reads again in MiXCR, with one record for every CDR3 protein. Here the sample spans around 170,000 distinct CDR3 sequences, 30% to 35% being singletons. Samples came from axillary lymph nodes draining the breast cancer. The V gene lost 5 bases and the J gene lost 3 bases, with 12 bases spanning the gap. The CDR3 contains 14 residues. Germline V lookup: CDR1 MNHEY, CDR2 SVGAGI. This chain uses TRBV6-5 with TRBJ2-3; a weak D match, TRBD1 (5 bases). The sequence derives from a female donor with breast cancer. Some clones in this sample may be carry-over from other donors' samples. The material sequenced was axillary lymph node tissue. This chain's CDR3 is CASSHAGPTDTQYF. The CDR3 DNA reads TGTGCCAGCAGTCACGCAGGGCCAACAGATACGCAGTATTTT.